The 32 T cell receptor beta chains reported below all come from one sample, sequenced in a study of control samples from healthy donors and cancer patients. Profiled with immunoSEQ multiplex PCR; TCRdb holds only in-frame clones, not every one. The sample contains approximately 130,000 clones, about 87% of which appear only once. Sequenced input: blood. The receptors shown here come from a man aged 25 to 45 in good health.

V and J are TRBV23-1 and TRBJ2-7; D call uncertain. TRBV23-1 is annotated as an ORF whose role is uncertain. CDR3 length: 17 amino acids. V gave up 3 bases and J gave up 0 bases, with 18 bases separating them. CDR3 region: CASSHPHQKGSSYEQYF. CDR3 nucleotide sequence: TGCGCCAGCAGTCACCCGCATCAGAAGGGCAGCTCCTACGAGCAGTACTTC.

The chain employs TRBV5-6 and TRBJ1-5; TRBD1 matches 7 bases. V lost 4 bases, J lost 5 bases, and 6 bases stayed unmatched. The CDR3 covers 14 residues. Germline V CDR1 and CDR2: SGHDT, YYEEEE. CDR3 sequence: CASSKGTVHQPQHF. The CDR3 region has the DNA TGTGCCAGCAGCAAGGGGACAGTGCATCAGCCCCAGCATTTT.

The chain couples TRBV5-1 to TRBJ2-3; D gene uncertain. Germline V gene data show CDR1 as SGHRS and CDR2 as YFSETQ. The CDR3 spans 13 residues. V shed 0 bases and J shed 6 bases, with 8 bases lying between them. The CDR3 nucleotides read TGCGCCAGCAGCTTGGTTGGTAGGGATACGCAGTATTTT. Translated, it gives CASSLVGRDTQYF.

The chain links TRBV29-1 to TRBJ1-1, with 7 bases lining up with TRBD1. The CDR3 contains 12 residues. J was trimmed by 4 bases and V by 6 bases; bases with no gene match: 5. Germline CDR1 and CDR2: SQVTM and ANQGSEA. CDR3 loop: CSVLEGATEAFF. The CDR3 DNA follows: TGCAGCGTCCTTGAGGGGGCCACTGAAGCTTTCTTT.

The chain has TRBV5-1 and TRBJ1-1; 10 nucleotides match TRBD1. CDR3 size: 16 residues. Trimming took 4 bases from V and 1 from J; bases not matched to a gene: 7. CDR1 SGHRS and CDR2 YFSETQ come from the germline V gene. CDR3 coding DNA: TGCGCCAGCAGCCCAGGGACAGGGGTGGGGAACACTGAAGCTTTCTTT. This encodes CASSPGTGVGNTEAFF.

The chain joins TRBV3-1 (or the pseudogene TRBV3-2) to TRBJ2-5; 8 bases fit TRBD1. This CDR3 contains 15 residues. The ends lost 5 bases at V and 4 bases at J; junction bases unmatched: 9. Germline V CDR1 and CDR2: LGHDT, YNNKEL (reference sequence). CDR3: CASSTTTGVRETQYF. DNA for the CDR3: TGTGCCAGCAGCACCACGACAGGGGTTAGAGAGACCCAGTACTTC.

This clone is medium-sized by share. The J gene is TRBJ2-2, the V gene TRBV28, with D hard to call. The CDR3 sequence is 13 residues long. Germline CDR1 is MDHEN and CDR2 is SYDVKM. V gave up 5 bases and J gave up 5 bases, with 9 bases separating them. The CDR3 sequence is CASSVQVTGELFF. The DNA for the CDR3 is TGTGCCAGCAGTGTGCAGGTTACCGGGGAGCTGTTTTTT.

This chain joins TRBV10-3 and TRBJ1-1; 8 nucleotides agree with TRBD1. Germline loops: CDR1 ENHRY, CDR2 SYGVKD. V dropped 0 bases and J dropped 2; count of bases not matched to a gene: 2. The CDR3 consists of 15 residues. The chain's CDR3 is CAISESAGGNTEAFF. The CDR3 region has the DNA TGTGCCATCAGTGAGTCTGCAGGGGGCAACACTGAAGCTTTCTTT.

The chain has TRBV4-1 and TRBJ2-5; possible D gene TRBD1, 6 bases. This CDR3 has 14 residues. V was clipped by 3 bases and J by 4 bases, with 12 bases between them. Germline CDR1 reads MGHRA; CDR2 reads YSYEKL. The DNA of the CDR3 is TGCGCCAGCAGCCAGGGGGCCGGGGTAGAGACCCAGTACTTC. Translating gives CASSQGAGVETQYF.

CDR3 protein: CASRQEGTETQYF. The CDR3 coding sequence is TGTGCCAGCAGGCAGGAAGGGACCGAGACCCAGTACTTC. This chain connects TRBV3-1 (or the pseudogene TRBV3-2) to TRBJ2-5; D tentatively reads TRBD1 or TRBD2 (5 bases each). The germline CDR1 and CDR2 sequences are LGHDT and YNNKEL (reference sequence). V gave up 6 bases and J gave up 5 bases, with 13 bases separating them. The CDR3 length is 13 residues.

This chain uses TRBV19 with TRBJ2-7; a weak D match, TRBD1 (5 bases). The V gene lost 4 bases and the J gene lost 0 bases, with 13 bases spanning the gap. CDR3 length: 15 residues. Germline-derived CDR1 and CDR2 are LNHDA and SQIVND (reference sequence). DNA of the CDR3: TGTGCCAGTAGTACGTTCCAAGGGGTCTCCTACGAGCAGTACTTC. As protein: CASSTFQGVSYEQYF.

The V gene is TRBV6-5, the J gene TRBJ1-5; TRBD1 aligns across 8 bases. This CDR3 comprises 14 residues. Unmatched junction bases numbered 3, after V lost 6 bases and J lost 2 bases. Germline V gene data show CDR1 as MNHEY and CDR2 as SVGAGI. This chain's CDR3 is CASSSTGGNQPQHF. The CDR3 DNA reads as TGTGCCAGCAGCTCGACAGGGGGCAATCAGCCCCAGCATTTT.

The gene calls are TRBV6-6 and TRBJ1-4; TRBD1 matches 10 bases. Per germline, CDR1 MNHNY and CDR2 SVGAGI (reference sequence). Trimming removed 7 bases from V and 2 bases from J; junction bases left unmatched: 7. The CDR3 is 16 amino acids. DNA of the CDR3: TGTGCCAGCACCCTGACAGGGGGCATGACTAATGAAAAACTGTTTTTT. Encoded protein: CASTLTGGMTNEKLFF.

The rearrangement uses TRBV7-9 and TRBJ2-4; possibly TRBD2 for D (5 bases). The ends were cut back, 5 bases at V and 8 bases at J, with 22 bases in the middle. The V gene's germline CDR1 is SEHNR and CDR2 FQNEAQ (reference sequence). This CDR3 has 16 amino acids. This CDR3 reads CASSHTKGAGWDIQYF. The CDR3 DNA follows: TGTGCCAGCAGCCACACCAAGGGTGCGGGTTGGGACATTCAGTACTTC.

This clone was detected only a few times. V is TRBV4-1 and J is TRBJ2-2; 9 positions match TRBD1. The CDR3 sequence is 22 residues long. The V segment lost 3 bases and the J segment 2 bases; nucleotides outside the gene matches: 22. CDR1 and CDR2 from the germline V gene are MGHRA and YSYEKL. Here the CDR3 reads CASSHSPGRNWWDRVNTGELFF. CDR3 nucleotide sequence: TGCGCCAGCAGCCACTCCCCAGGACGGAATTGGTGGGACAGGGTAAACACCGGGGAGCTGTTTTTT.

The rearrangement links TRBV10-3 to TRBJ2-3; 9 bases line up with TRBD1. V dropped 7 bases and J dropped 5; count of bases not matched to a gene: 7. Germline V CDR1 and CDR2: ENHRY, SYGVKD. CDR3 length equals 14 residues. The CDR3 loop reads CAITGTGSGDTQYF. CDR3 sequence (DNA): TGTGCCATCACCGGGACAGGGAGTGGAGATACGCAGTATTTT.

V gene TRBV12-3 or TRBV12-4 combines with J gene TRBJ1-1; no reliable D call. The CDR3 has 12 residues. The V and J ends lost 6 bases and 0 bases respectively, with 5 bases between them. The CDR3 sequence is CASRLLNTEAFF. CDR3 coding DNA: TGTGCCAGCAGACTCTTGAACACTGAAGCTTTCTTT.

The chain couples TRBV7-2 to TRBJ2-6, with D possibly called TRBD1 or TRBD2 (5 bases each). Germline values: CDR1 SGHTA, CDR2 FQGNSA. The V and J ends lost 5 bases and 0 bases respectively, with 11 bases between them. The CDR3 runs 16 residues. CDR3 loop: CASSRGRNSGANVLTF. CDR3 nucleotides: TGTGCCAGCAGCAGGGGACGGAACTCTGGGGCCAACGTCCTGACTTTC.

Details on this clone: The identical CDR3 is also encoded by other nucleotide sequences in the sample. The chain links TRBV30 to TRBJ1-4; 7 bases are shared with TRBD1. There are 14 residues in the CDR3. J was trimmed by 7 bases and V by 7 bases; bases with no gene match: 12. From germline, CDR1 is GTSNPN and CDR2 SVGIG (reference sequence). The CDR3, as DNA: TGTGCCTTTTACAGACAGGGTGGAGGTGAAAAACTGTTTTTT. It is translated as CAFYRQGGGEKLFF.

The rearrangement joins TRBV6-1 to TRBJ2-6, with no clear D. V was shortened by 3 bases and J by 0 bases, with 12 bases between the two germline ends. CDR3 size: 17 residues. Germline V gene sequence: CDR1 MNHNS, CDR2 SASEGT. The CDR3 DNA reads as TGTGCCAGCAGTGAGTTAGGTACCCTCTCTGGGGCCAACGTCCTGACTTTC. Protein sequence: CASSELGTLSGANVLTF.

This rearrangement joins TRBV11-2 to TRBJ1-1; no firm D call. Trimming left V 0 bases short and J 4 bases short, with 18 bases between. In germline, CDR1 is SGHAT, CDR2 FQNNGV. The CDR3 totals 17 residues. CDR3 sequence: CASSLESGRGIFTEAFF. CDR3 in DNA: TGTGCCAGCAGCTTAGAAAGCGGACGCGGAATATTCACTGAAGCTTTCTTT.

The chain couples TRBV12-3 or TRBV12-4 to TRBJ2-7; D gene unclear. The CDR3 spans 12 residues. Trimming stripped 5 bases from V and 7 bases from J, with 12 bases between. CDR3 sequence (DNA): TGTGCCAGCAGTGCGCGAGGTGGGGAGCAGTACTTC. This codes for CASSARGGEQYF.

This clone was observed once. This chain uses TRBV15 with TRBJ1-1; 7 bases line up with TRBD1. Germline CDR1 and CDR2: LNHNV and YYDKDF (reference sequence). This CDR3 contains 15 residues. The ends lost 0 bases at V and 1 base at J; junction bases unmatched: 2. The CDR3, as DNA: TGTGCCACCAGCAGAGAAAACAGGGGGAACACTGAAGCTTTCTTT. Its protein is CATSRENRGNTEAFF.

V gene TRBV11-3 combines with J gene TRBJ1-4; 9 nucleotides line up with TRBD1. The length of the CDR3 is 18 residues. Germline CDR1 is SGHNT and CDR2 is YENEEA. J was trimmed by 4 bases and V by 5 bases; bases with no gene match: 14. DNA for the CDR3: TGTGCCAGCAGCATAGGCCAACACAGGGGGCGAGGTAATGAAAAACTGTTTTTT. Its protein product is CASSIGQHRGRGNEKLFF.

Only a few counts were recorded for this clone. The chain has TRBV7-2 and TRBJ1-5; the D is unclear. V lost 2 bases and J lost 4, with 9 bases in between. The CDR3 loop spans 14 amino acids. Germline CDR1 and CDR2: SGHTA and FQGNSA. The CDR3 protein is CASSLNSLNQPQHF. CDR3 nucleotides: TGTGCCAGCAGCTTAAACAGCTTAAATCAGCCCCAGCATTTT.

This sequence joins TRBV19 and TRBJ1-2; D is unclear. In germline, CDR1 is LNHDA, CDR2 SQIVND (reference sequence). V was cut by 3 bases and J by 6 bases, with 11 bases left in between. This CDR3 region has 13 residues. CDR3 in DNA: TGTGCCAGTAGTATCTCGGGAGGGAATGGCTACACCTTC. It is translated as CASSISGGNGYTF.

This chain uses TRBV21-1 with TRBJ1-4; TRBD1, the D gene given by the table, was not confirmed from the DNA. TRBV21-1 corresponds to a pseudogene. This CDR3 is built from 13 residues. The CDR3 DNA sequence: TGTGCCAGCAGCGAAGGGGGCTGGGAAAAACTGTTTTTT. Translated: CASSEGGWEKLFF.

The chain couples TRBV18 to TRBJ1-2, with 9 bases matching TRBD1. CDR1 KGHSH and CDR2 LQKENI come from the germline V gene. Trimming at V came to 6 bases and at J to 2 bases, leaving 7 bases not matched to a gene. This CDR3 is built from 15 residues. As DNA, the CDR3 is TGTGCCAGCTCGCCCGGGACAGGGTTAAACTATGGCTACACCTTC. This gives the protein CASSPGTGLNYGYTF.

V usage is TRBV4-1 and J usage is TRBJ2-5; no clear D gene. This CDR3 contains 16 residues. Per the germline V gene, CDR1 is MGHRA and CDR2 is YSYEKL. V lost 0 bases, J lost 4 bases, and 15 bases lay in between. The CDR3 protein is CASSQEPPGGAETQYF. CDR3 sequence (DNA): TGCGCCAGCAGCCAAGAACCGCCCGGTGGCGCAGAGACCCAGTACTTC.

The V and J genes are TRBV2 and TRBJ1-5; the D gene is possibly TRBD1 (5 bases). V dropped 4 bases and J dropped 5 bases, with 9 bases sitting between them. The CDR3 spans 13 residues. From germline, CDR1 is SNHLY and CDR2 FYNNEI. Here the CDR3 reads CASSGGPYQPQHF. DNA of the CDR3: TGTGCCAGCAGTGGGGGCCCCTATCAGCCCCAGCATTTT.

The chain combines TRBV2 with TRBJ1-5; 8 bases agree with TRBD1. The trim removed 2 bases at V and 4 bases at J, leaving 4 bases unmatched. The CDR3 extends over 15 amino acids. Germline CDR1 reads SNHLY; CDR2 reads FYNNEI. This CDR3 reads CASSEQGADNQPQHF. The CDR3 DNA is TGTGCCAGCAGTGAACAGGGGGCCGATAATCAGCCCCAGCATTTT.

The chain is built from TRBV3-1 (or the pseudogene TRBV3-2) and TRBJ2-2, with 8 bases matching TRBD1. The CDR3 extends over 15 amino acids. The V gene end was trimmed by 4 bases and the J gene end by 6 bases; junction bases not matched to a gene: 7. Germline CDR1 is LGHDT and CDR2 is YNNKEL (reference sequence). The CDR3 region is CASSLSSGGPGELFF. CDR3 DNA sequence: TGTGCCAGCAGCCTTAGTTCAGGGGGCCCCGGGGAGCTGTTTTTT.